This T cell receptor (beta chain) was retrieved from a study of T cell repertoires in cytomegalovirus infection (dated by TCRdb to about 2019). At the level of the whole study: Donor HLA type was relevant to the analysis, because carriage of CMV infection together with the matching HLA type was indicated by public TCR beta signatures.

The full study reports these points: The ex vivo response was dominated by HLA-C-restricted CMV-specific TCR beta clonotypes, and the single most frequent clonotype in two of eight donors was supplied by these HLA-C-restricted clonotypes. Cumulative frequency of public TCR beta family members discriminated carriers of CMV infection plus the relevant HLA type in this cohort and an independent approximately 370-donor cohort.

TCRdb names Illumina HiSeq 1500 as the instrument used. TCRdb applied fastp at Q25 and MiXCR to the public reads, then kept only in-frame beta chains. Entries are consolidated by CDR3 protein sequence, retaining the most common genes and DNA. The sample table contains about 530,000 distinct CDR3 sequences; only one count was recorded for around 27% of them. Of the sample, around 13% falls within the top ten clones. The CDR3 has 15 amino acids, counting the end cysteine and phenylalanine. The sequence is cut down to CDR3 DNA, 45 bases in frame from base 1. The germline V gene (reference sequence) supplies CDR1 SEHNR and CDR2 FQNEAQ. Germline trimming: 5 bases from V, 7 bases from J; junction bases outside gene matches: 8. The count of this clonotype is one. This clone's antigen is unknown. Base-call qualities are not available, and no considerably larger clone is one nucleotide away. A solitary read yields weak support.

Recombination connected TRBV7-9 to TRBJ2-1; 10 bases in the middle match TRBD2. This TCR derives from a human donor in good health (CMV status not recorded). Some clones in this sample may be carry-over from other donors' samples. The source material was PBMCs. This receptor carries the CDR3 CASSLLAGNLNEQFF. The DNA sequence reads TGTGCCAGCAGCCTACTAGCGGGAAATCTTAATGAGCAGTTCTTC. Full variable domain (CDR3 extended with the reference TRBV7-9 and TRBJ2-1 proteins): DTGVSQNPRHKITKRGQNVTFRCDPISEHNRLYWYRQTLGQGPEFLTYFQNEAQLEKSRLLSDRFSAERPKGSFSTLEIQRTEQGDSAMYLCASSLLAGNLNEQFFGPGTRLTVL.